The 4 T cell receptor beta chains in this list originate from one sample, sequenced in a study of T cells in Graves' hyperthyroidism and ophthalmopathy. Amplification of TCR beta CDR3 regions was performed using RNA transcripts as template. Using the HTBI primer set, a first-round RT-PCR was run on the TCR CDR3. TCRdb itself ran the multiplex PCR reads through MiXCR, one entry per CDR3 protein. The profile shows approximately 370,000 distinct CDR3 sequences, about 15% of them singletons. The sample comprised blood. The source of these receptors is a woman aged 25 to 39 with Graves' hyperthyroidism that later progressed to Graves' ophthalmopathy.

This clonotype has ten or more counts. The rearrangement uses TRBV5-1 and TRBJ2-3; D gene uncertain. V was clipped by 2 bases and J by 2 bases, with 12 bases between them. CDR1 and CDR2 (germline): SGHRS, YFSETQ. The CDR3 spans 15 residues. For the CDR3, the DNA is TGCGCCAGCAGCTTTTTGCAGACCCTCACAGATACGCAGTATTTT. It specifies CASSFLQTLTDTQYF.

This chain connects TRBV14 to TRBJ2-2, with 9 bases identical to TRBD1. Germline CDR1 reads SGHDN; CDR2 reads FVKESK. Trimming at V came to 5 bases and at J to 6 bases, leaving 7 bases not matched to a gene. CDR3 length equals 15 residues. The CDR3 sequence is CASSGDREPPGELFF. CDR3 nucleotide sequence: TGTGCCAGCAGCGGGGACAGGGAGCCACCCGGGGAGCTGTTTTTT.

This clonotype was recorded at least ten times. The V gene is TRBV28, the J gene TRBJ1-5, with D uncertain. Deletions cut 5 bases from V and 9 bases from J, with 14 bases between. Germline-derived CDR1 and CDR2 are MDHEN and SYDVKM. The CDR3 consists of 13 residues. The CDR3 DNA is TGTGCCAGCAGTGTCGGCGCTTATGGGCCCCAGCATTTT. Translation: CASSVGAYGPQHF.

This clonotype occurred a few times. This chain joins TRBV7-9 and TRBJ2-5; perhaps TRBD2 as D (5 bases). Trimming removed 5 bases at V and 5 bases at J, with 15 bases between. CDR1 is SEHNR and CDR2 is FQNEAQ in the germline V gene (reference sequence). The CDR3 loop spans 14 amino acids. This CDR3 reads CASSPVRGPETQYF. The CDR3 region has the DNA TGTGCCAGCAGCCCAGTCCGGGGTCCCGAGACCCAGTACTTC. Full variable domain (missing parts from reference TRBV7-9 and TRBJ2-5): DTGVSQNPRHKITKRGQNVTFRCDPISEHNRLYWYRQTLGQGPEFLTYFQNEAQLEKSRLLSDRFSAERPKGSFSTLEIQRTEQGDSAMYLCASSPVRGPETQYFGPGTRLLVL.